This T cell receptor beta chain was identified during a study of blood T cell repertoires in COVID-19. Overall study: Researchers got acute and convalescent COVID-19 samples from the United States, Italy and Spain. The analysed material was cDNA or gDNA that came from T cells, B-cell-depleted T cells, or PBMCs.

Trimming took off 6 bases at V and 5 bases at J, with 17 bases between the two ends. Germline values: CDR1 MNHEY, CDR2 SVGAGI. The CDR3 consists of 15 residues. In the source study's methods: By means of reference gene primer amplification, nucleated cell counts were estimated. Sequencing used immunoSEQ multiplex PCR; TCRdb keeps in-frame clones, though not all of them. V and J calls and clone size are those listed in that table; D and trimming were worked out from the DNA. The data hold roughly 100,000 clones, with roughly 84% observed a single time. The chain is built from TRBV6-5 and TRBJ2-1; a possible D gene is TRBD1 (7 bases). The clonotype was recovered from a human donor in a cohort sampled during active COVID-19. Sequencing input: peripheral blood. CDR3 bases: TGTGCCAGCAGCGCCAGGGGGGTAGGCCACAATGAGCAGTTCTTC. Its translation: CASSARGVGHNEQFF.